This TCR beta chain was obtained from a study of blood T cell repertoires in COVID-19. Study in general: Collection of acute and convalescent COVID-19 samples took place in the United States, Italy and Spain.

This CDR3 has 14 amino acids. Trimming removed 4 bases from V and 0 bases from J, with 9 bases in between. From germline, CDR1 is SGHNT and CDR2 YYREEE (reference sequence). Per the authors' pipeline: Estimates of nucleated cell counts were drawn from the amplification of reference gene primers. Produced via immunoSEQ multiplex PCR; TCRdb's table is partial and in-frame only. V and J calls and clone size come straight from that table; D and trimming were deduced from the DNA. Of about 260,000 clones in the sample, 87% were seen once. Sequencing was carried out using peripheral blood. The chain combines TRBV5-4 with TRBJ2-3, with unresolved D. The clonotype originates from a woman between 40 and 55 years old who had recovered from COVID-19. This CDR3 is CASSKSRSTDTQYF. CDR3 nucleotides: TGTGCCAGCAGCAAAAGCCGTAGCACAGATACGCAGTATTTT.